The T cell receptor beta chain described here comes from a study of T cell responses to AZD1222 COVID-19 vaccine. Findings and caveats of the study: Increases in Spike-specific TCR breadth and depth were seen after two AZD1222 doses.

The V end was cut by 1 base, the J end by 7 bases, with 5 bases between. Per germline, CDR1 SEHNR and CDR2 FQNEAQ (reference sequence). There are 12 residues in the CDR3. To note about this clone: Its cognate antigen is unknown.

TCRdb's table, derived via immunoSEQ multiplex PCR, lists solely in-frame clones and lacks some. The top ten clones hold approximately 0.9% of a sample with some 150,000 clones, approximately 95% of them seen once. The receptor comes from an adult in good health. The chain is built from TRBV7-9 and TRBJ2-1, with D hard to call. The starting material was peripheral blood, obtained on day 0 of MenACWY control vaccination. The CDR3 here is CASSLERNEQFF. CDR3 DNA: TGTGCCAGCAGCTTAGAACGGAATGAGCAGTTCTTC. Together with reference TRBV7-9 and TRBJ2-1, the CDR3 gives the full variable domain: DTGVSQNPRHKITKRGQNVTFRCDPISEHNRLYWYRQTLGQGPEFLTYFQNEAQLEKSRLLSDRFSAERPKGSFSTLEIQRTEQGDSAMYLCASSLERNEQFFGPGTRLTVL.